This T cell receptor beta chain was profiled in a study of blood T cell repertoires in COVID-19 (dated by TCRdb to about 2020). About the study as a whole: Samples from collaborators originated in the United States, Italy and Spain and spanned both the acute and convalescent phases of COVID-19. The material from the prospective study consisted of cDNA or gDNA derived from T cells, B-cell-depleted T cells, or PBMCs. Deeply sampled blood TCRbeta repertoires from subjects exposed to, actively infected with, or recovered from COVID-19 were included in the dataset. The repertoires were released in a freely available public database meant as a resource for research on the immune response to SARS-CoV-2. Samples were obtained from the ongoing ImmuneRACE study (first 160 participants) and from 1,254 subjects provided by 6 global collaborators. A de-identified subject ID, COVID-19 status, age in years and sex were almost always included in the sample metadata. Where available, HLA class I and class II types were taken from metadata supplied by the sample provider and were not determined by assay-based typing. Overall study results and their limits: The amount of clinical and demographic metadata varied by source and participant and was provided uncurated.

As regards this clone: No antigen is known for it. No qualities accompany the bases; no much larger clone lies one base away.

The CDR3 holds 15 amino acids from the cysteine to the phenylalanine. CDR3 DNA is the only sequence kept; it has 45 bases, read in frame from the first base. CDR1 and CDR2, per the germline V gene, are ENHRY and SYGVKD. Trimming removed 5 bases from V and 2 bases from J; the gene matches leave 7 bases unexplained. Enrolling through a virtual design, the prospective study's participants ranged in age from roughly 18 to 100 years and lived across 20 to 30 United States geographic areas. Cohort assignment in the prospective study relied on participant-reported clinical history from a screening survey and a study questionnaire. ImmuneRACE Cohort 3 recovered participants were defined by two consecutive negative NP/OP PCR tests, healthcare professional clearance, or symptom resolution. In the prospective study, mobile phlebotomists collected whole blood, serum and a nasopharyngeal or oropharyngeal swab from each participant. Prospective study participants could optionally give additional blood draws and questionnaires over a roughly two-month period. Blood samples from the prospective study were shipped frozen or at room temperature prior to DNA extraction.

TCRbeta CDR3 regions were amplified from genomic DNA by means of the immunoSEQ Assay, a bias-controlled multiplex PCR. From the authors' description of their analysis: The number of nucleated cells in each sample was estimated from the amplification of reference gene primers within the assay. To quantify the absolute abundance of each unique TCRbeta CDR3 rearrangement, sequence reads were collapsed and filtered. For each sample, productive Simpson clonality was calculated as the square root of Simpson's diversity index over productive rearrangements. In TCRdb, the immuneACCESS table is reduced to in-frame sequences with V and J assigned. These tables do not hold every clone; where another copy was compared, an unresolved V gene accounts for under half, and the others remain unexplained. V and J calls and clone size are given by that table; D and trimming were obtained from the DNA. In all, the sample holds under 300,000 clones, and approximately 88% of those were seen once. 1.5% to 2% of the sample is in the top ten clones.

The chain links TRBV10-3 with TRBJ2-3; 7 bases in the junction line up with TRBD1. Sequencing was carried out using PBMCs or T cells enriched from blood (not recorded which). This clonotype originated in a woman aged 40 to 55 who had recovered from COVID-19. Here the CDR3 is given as CAISRGPGTTDTQYF. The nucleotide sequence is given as TGTGCCATCAGTAGGGGGCCAGGGACCACAGATACGCAGTATTTT.